The entry below gives a single TCR beta chain sequence along with its context. The data stem from a study of cytomegalovirus exposure and HLA in healthy donors. Looking at the study overall: The Caucasian-associated ancestry cluster held around four fifths of 398 genotyped donors.

The PCR employed 60 Vbeta primers together with 13 Jbeta primers. Clones were sequenced by immunoSEQ multiplex PCR, and TCRdb holds only the in-frame ones, with some missing. The sample has some 100,000 clones; around three quarters are singletons. The CDR3 consists of 13 residues. The germline gives CDR1 WNHNN, CDR2 SYGVQD (reference sequence). The ends lost 2 bases at V and 7 bases at J; junction bases unmatched: 2. This sequence originates from a female donor in good health and CMV-seropositive. The sequencing input was PBMCs. This chain connects TRBV10-1 to TRBJ2-4, with 7 bases identical to TRBD2. Written as DNA, the CDR3 is TGCGCCAGCAGTGAGCAGGGAGGGAACATTCAGTACTTC. Encoded protein: CASSEQGGNIQYF.